At least ten counts were recorded for the clone carrying this T cell receptor beta chain. The data derive from a study of identical twins. Via MiXCR, TCRdb re-called the 5' RACE reads, giving one row per CDR3 protein. Among more than 1.5 million distinct CDR3 sequences listed, less than 40% were seen once. This clonotype was sampled from a newborn girl in good health. Source material: cord blood.

The chain's CDR3 is CASSAPGRNGYTF. DNA for the CDR3: TGCGCCAGCAGTGCCCCCGGCCGGAATGGCTACACCTTC. This chain links TRBV10-2 with TRBJ1-2, with D unresolved. CDR3 length: 13 amino acids. V shed 4 bases and J shed 6 bases, with 12 bases lying between them. CDR1 is WSHSY, CDR2 SAAADI, per germline.